Listed below are T cell receptor beta chains from one sample, sequenced in a study of beta chain features in type 1 diabetes. The data were produced by immunoSEQ multiplex PCR, yet TCRdb's version contains in-frame clones alone and is incomplete. The repertoire consists of around 280,000 clones, with 14% to 15% occurring once and the leading ten covering around 0.015%. The sequencing input was naive CD4+ T cells from blood. Receptors originate from a young man with type 1 diabetes. CDR3s include the opening cysteine and the closing phenylalanine or tryptophan. D genes are given only for firm matches. The size entry is marked missing in some rows and otherwise reads once, few, many or a size class.

abundance: few; v_gene: TRBV30; j_gene: TRBJ2-5; d_gene: -; CDR3aa: CACGKETQYF; CDR3nt: TGTGCCTGCGGTAAAGAGACCCAGTACTTC
abundance: -; v_gene: TRBV30; j_gene: TRBJ2-5; d_gene: -; CDR3aa: CAWSVGGRGRVRETQYF; CDR3nt: TGTGCCTGGAGTGTAGGTGGCAGGGGAAGAGTGCGGGAGACCCAGTACTTC
abundance: -; v_gene: TRBV6-6; j_gene: TRBJ1-5; d_gene: -; CDR3aa: CASSYAGEQPQHF; CDR3nt: TGTGCCAGCAGTTACGCAGGGGAGCAGCCCCAGCATTTT
abundance: -; v_gene: TRBV30; j_gene: TRBJ2-3; d_gene: -; CDR3aa: CAWSRGQDTQYF; CDR3nt: TGTGCCTGGAGTCGTGGCCAGGATACGCAGTATTTT
abundance: once; v_gene: TRBV5-1; j_gene: TRBJ2-2; d_gene: TRBD2; CDR3aa: CASSRSGGQNTGELFF; CDR3nt: TGCGCCAGCAGCCGTAGCGGGGGGCAGAACACCGGGGAGCTGTTTTTT
abundance: -; v_gene: TRBV4-3; j_gene: TRBJ1-2; d_gene: -; CDR3aa: CASSQAGSGYGYTF; CDR3nt: TGCGCCAGCAGCCAAGCAGGGTCTGGCTATGGCTACACCTTC
abundance: few; v_gene: TRBV7-9; j_gene: TRBJ2-1; d_gene: -; CDR3aa: CASSLALAANEQFF; CDR3nt: TGTGCCAGCAGCTTAGCTCTAGCTGCCAATGAGCAGTTCTTC
abundance: few; v_gene: TRBV16; j_gene: TRBJ1-5; d_gene: -; CDR3aa: CASSPQGNQPQHF; CDR3nt: TGTGCCAGCAGCCCCCAGGGTAATCAGCCCCAGCATTTT
abundance: few; v_gene: TRBV28; j_gene: TRBJ2-3; d_gene: -; CDR3aa: CASSLRGGFTDTQYF; CDR3nt: TGTGCCAGCAGTTTAAGGGGGGGCTTCACAGATACGCAGTATTTT
abundance: few; v_gene: TRBV18; j_gene: TRBJ1-6; d_gene: -; CDR3aa: CASSPRRSDNSPLHF; CDR3nt: TGTGCCAGCTCACCAAGGAGGTCGGATAATTCACCCCTCCACTTT
abundance: -; v_gene: TRBV4-2; j_gene: TRBJ2-2; d_gene: TRBD2; CDR3aa: CASSQDPSGRGNGELFF; CDR3nt: TGTGCCAGCAGCCAAGATCCCAGCGGGAGAGGGAACGGGGAGCTGTTTTTT
abundance: few; v_gene: TRBV28; j_gene: TRBJ2-7; d_gene: TRBD2; CDR3aa: CASSRTSGSYEQYF; CDR3nt: TGTGCCAGCAGTCGGACTAGCGGCTCCTACGAGCAGTACTTC
abundance: few; v_gene: TRBV25-1; j_gene: TRBJ2-3; d_gene: -; CDR3aa: CASSPRRVPTDTQYF; CDR3nt: TGTGCCAGCAGTCCAAGGAGGGTCCCCACAGATACGCAGTATTTT
abundance: -; v_gene: TRBV9; j_gene: TRBJ2-3; d_gene: TRBD2; CDR3aa: CASSEHGAGGARREVTDTQYF; CDR3nt: TGTGCCAGCAGCGAACACGGAGCGGGGGGAGCCCGCCGGGAAGTCACAGATACGCAGTATTTT
abundance: few; v_gene: TRBV28; j_gene: TRBJ1-6; d_gene: TRBD1; CDR3aa: CASRSGTGYSPLHF; CDR3nt: TGTGCCAGCAGGTCCGGGACAGGGTATTCACCCCTCCACTTT
abundance: -; v_gene: TRBV7-9; j_gene: TRBJ1-2; d_gene: TRBD1; CDR3aa: CASSEGQGRYGYTF; CDR3nt: TGTGCCAGCAGCGAAGGACAGGGCCGCTATGGCTACACCTTC
abundance: few; v_gene: TRBV5-1; j_gene: TRBJ2-5; d_gene: -; CDR3aa: CASSLEGLGETQYF; CDR3nt: TGCGCCAGCAGCTTGGAGGGACTCGGGGAGACCCAGTACTTC
abundance: few; v_gene: TRBV29-1; j_gene: TRBJ2-1; d_gene: TRBD2; CDR3aa: CSAQRDWNEQFF; CDR3nt: TGCAGCGCCCAGCGGGACTGGAATGAGCAGTTCTTC
abundance: -; v_gene: TRBV7-2; j_gene: TRBJ2-3; d_gene: -; CDR3aa: CASSLGDWVTDTQYF; CDR3nt: TGTGCCAGCAGCTTGGGAGATTGGGTAACAGATACGCAGTATTTT
abundance: few; v_gene: TRBV4-3; j_gene: TRBJ2-2; d_gene: -; CDR3aa: CASSRRTENTGELFF; CDR3nt: TGCGCCAGCAGTCGGAGGACCGAGAACACCGGGGAGCTGTTTTTT
abundance: -; v_gene: TRBV5-6; j_gene: TRBJ2-1; d_gene: TRBD2; CDR3aa: CASSLKGGYNEQFF; CDR3nt: TGTGCCAGCAGCTTGAAGGGAGGGTACAATGAGCAGTTCTTC
abundance: few; v_gene: TRBV7-6; j_gene: TRBJ2-7; d_gene: -; CDR3aa: CASSFTKRGYEQYF; CDR3nt: TGTGCCAGCAGCTTTACGAAGAGGGGGTACGAGCAGTACTTC
abundance: few; v_gene: TRBV7-9; j_gene: TRBJ2-3; d_gene: -; CDR3aa: CASSLSTVSTDTQYF; CDR3nt: TGTGCCAGCAGCTTAAGTACAGTAAGCACAGATACGCAGTATTTT
abundance: -; v_gene: TRBV5-1; j_gene: TRBJ2-4; d_gene: TRBD2; CDR3aa: CASSSGLPVGAKNIQYF; CDR3nt: TGCGCCAGCAGCTCGGGACTACCAGTCGGGGCCAAAAACATTCAGTACTTC
abundance: -; v_gene: TRBV15; j_gene: TRBJ2-5; d_gene: -; CDR3aa: CATSWGGETQYF; CDR3nt: TGTGCCACCAGTTGGGGAGGAGAGACCCAGTACTTC
abundance: -; v_gene: TRBV19; j_gene: TRBJ2-7; d_gene: TRBD1; CDR3aa: CASSPGQGTRNEQYF; CDR3nt: TGTGCCAGTAGTCCGGGACAGGGCACCCGAAACGAGCAGTACTTC
abundance: few; v_gene: TRBV5-1; j_gene: TRBJ2-7; d_gene: -; CDR3aa: CASSLVLDGYEQYF; CDR3nt: TGCGCCAGCAGCTTGGTGTTAGATGGCTACGAGCAGTACTTC
abundance: -; v_gene: TRBV28; j_gene: TRBJ2-3; d_gene: -; CDR3aa: CASSRAGKPSTDTQYF; CDR3nt: TGTGCCAGCAGTCGCGCAGGGAAGCCTAGCACAGATACGCAGTATTTT
abundance: -; v_gene: TRBV29-1; j_gene: TRBJ2-1; d_gene: TRBD2; CDR3aa: CSSGGASGSFDNEQFF; CDR3nt: TGCAGCTCTGGTGGGGCTAGCGGGAGTTTCGACAATGAGCAGTTCTTC
abundance: -; v_gene: TRBV29-1; j_gene: TRBJ1-4; d_gene: -; CDR3aa: CSVAYRGGEKLFF; CDR3nt: TGCAGCGTCGCATATCGAGGTGGTGAAAAACTGTTTTTT
abundance: -; v_gene: TRBV28; j_gene: TRBJ2-2; d_gene: TRBD2; CDR3aa: CASSFTRGGAGELFF; CDR3nt: TGTGCCAGCAGTTTCACCCGGGGGGGAGCCGGGGAGCTGTTTTTT
abundance: few; v_gene: TRBV9; j_gene: TRBJ1-2; d_gene: -; CDR3aa: CASSANRGLYGYTF; CDR3nt: TGTGCCAGCAGCGCGAATCGGGGTTTATATGGCTACACCTTC